A single sample is the source of the 21 T cell receptor beta chains below, sequenced in a study of shared clonotypes between healthy human individuals. Assay used: immunoSEQ multiplex PCR; TCRdb lists only in-frame clones, some missing. Counted here are about 2 million clones, about 95% occurring once; the ten biggest clones make up 0.85% to 1.3%. The naive CD8 subset, CD45RO-negative cells positively selected for CCR7, excluded terminally differentiated effector memory CD45RA+ cells. Sequencing was performed on naive CD8+ T cells sorted from blood. The receptors were sampled from a man younger than 35 in good health.

V is TRBV5-6 and J is TRBJ2-1; D perhaps matches TRBD1 (5 bases). In germline, CDR1 is SGHDT, CDR2 YYEEEE. The CDR3 is made up of 13 amino acids. V lost 4 bases to trimming and J lost 6 bases, with 11 bases between them. This chain's CDR3 is CASSMTASNEQFF. The CDR3 nucleotides are TGTGCCAGCAGCATGACAGCTTCCAATGAGCAGTTCTTC.

As for this clone: Within the sample, other DNA sequences also encode this same CDR3. This chain links TRBV29-1 with TRBJ1-2, with D possibly being TRBD1 (6 bases). This CDR3 contains 12 residues. Germline lookup yields CDR1 SQVTM and CDR2 ANQGSEA. V shed 1 base and J shed 5 bases, with 8 bases lying between them. The CDR3 here is CSVEAQGYGYTF. Written as DNA, the CDR3 is TGCAGCGTTGAAGCACAGGGTTATGGCTACACCTTC.

A word on this clone: Mismatch with germline at one junction end may stem from a read error. This rearrangement joins TRBV29-1 to TRBJ2-2; perhaps TRBD1 as D (6 bases). Germline V CDR1 and CDR2: SQVTM, ANQGSEA. The CDR3 extends over 15 amino acids. In nucleotides, the CDR3 is TGCAGCGTGGAAGGGGGAAACGCGAACACCGGGGAGCTGTTTTTT. Translation: CSVEGGNANTGELFF.

The chain uses TRBV6-5 and TRBJ1-1, with D maybe TRBD1 (6 bases). V was shortened by 4 bases and J by 11 bases, with 11 bases between the two germline ends. The CDR3 covers 11 residues. Germline assignment: CDR1 MNHEY and CDR2 SVGAGI. The CDR3 protein is CASSSGGAAFF. The CDR3 bases are TGTGCCAGCAGTTCGGGGGGCGCGGCTTTCTTT.

CDR3 loop: CASSLKPGPPPHEQYF. The CDR3 region has the DNA TGTGCCAGCAGTCTAAAGCCGGGCCCCCCACCCCACGAGCAGTACTTC. This sequence joins TRBV7-4 and TRBJ2-7; D is unresolved. The V end was cut by 6 bases, the J end by 5 bases, with 23 bases between. Looked up from germline, CDR1 is SGHVT and CDR2 is SQSDAQ. The CDR3 spans 16 residues.

V and J are TRBV19 and TRBJ1-1, with 7 bases that match TRBD1. The CDR3 totals 15 residues. V lost 5 bases and J lost 4; bases outside the gene matches: 10. CDR1 and CDR2 (germline): LNHDA, SQIVND (reference sequence). CDR3 residues: CASSPGQSGSTEAFF. CDR3 bases: TGTGCCAGTAGTCCGGGACAGTCGGGGAGCACTGAAGCTTTCTTT.

The gene calls are TRBV30 and TRBJ1-2; unclear D gene. Germline CDR1 reads GTSNPN; CDR2 reads SVGIG (reference sequence). V lost 0 bases and J 8 bases, leaving 13 bases between the germline ends. This CDR3 has 13 amino acids. CDR3 amino acids: CAWSVLSGRGYTF. In DNA, the CDR3 is TGTGCCTGGAGTGTATTGTCAGGTCGGGGCTACACCTTC.

This clone was seen once. The gene calls are TRBV5-4 and TRBJ2-4; weak D call: TRBD2 (5 bases). The V gene lost 4 bases and the J gene lost 1 base, with 12 bases spanning the gap. The V gene's germline CDR1 is SGHNT and CDR2 YYREEE (reference sequence). The CDR3 is made up of 15 amino acids. The CDR3 reads CASSPGVLAKNIQYF. Written as DNA, the CDR3 is TGTGCCAGCAGCCCCGGGGTTTTGGCCAAAAACATTCAGTACTTC.

The V gene is TRBV28, the J gene TRBJ2-5; TRBD1 might be the D (5 bases). Germline loops: CDR1 MDHEN, CDR2 SYDVKM. The CDR3 covers 14 residues. V lost 7 bases to trimming and J lost 0 bases, with 12 bases between them. The CDR3 sequence: CASTTALNQETQYF. The DNA of the CDR3 is TGTGCCAGCACGACAGCCCTAAACCAAGAGACCCAGTACTTC.

The chain combines TRBV6-6 with TRBJ1-1; D unclear. The V gene's germline CDR1 is MNHNY and CDR2 SVGAGI (reference sequence). The CDR3 is 13 residues long. The V gene lost 6 bases and the J gene lost 1 base, with 9 bases spanning the gap. CDR3 protein: CASRVRQNTEAFF. CDR3 sequence (DNA): TGTGCCAGCAGAGTTAGGCAGAACACTGAAGCTTTCTTT.

The chain couples TRBV6-5 to TRBJ1-1; TRBD1 might be the D (6 bases). The germline gives CDR1 MNHEY, CDR2 SVGAGI. The CDR3 is 16 residues long. The V and J ends lost 0 bases and 5 bases respectively, with 16 bases between them. CDR3 DNA sequence: TGTGCCAGCAGTTACTCGACAGGTCATAGGGTGACTGAAGCTTTCTTT. This sequence encodes CASSYSTGHRVTEAFF.

Details on this clone: Other DNA sequences in this specimen translate into the identical CDR3. The chain has TRBV4-1 and TRBJ2-7; D gene ambiguous. From germline, CDR1 is MGHRA and CDR2 YSYEKL. Trimming cost V 3 bases and J 1 base, with 7 bases left between them. The CDR3 contains 13 residues. The CDR3 sequence: CASSQVLSYEQYF. The CDR3, as DNA: TGCGCCAGCAGCCAGGTATTATCCTACGAGCAGTACTTC.

J is TRBJ2-1 and V is TRBV27; D is unclear. Trimming left V 5 bases short and J 4 bases short, with 12 bases between. Germline-derived CDR1 and CDR2 are MNHEY and SMNVEV (reference sequence). This CDR3 is 14 amino acids long. The CDR3 DNA follows: TGTGCCAGCAGTCCGCTTAACGGATACAATGAGCAGTTCTTC. This sequence encodes CASSPLNGYNEQFF.

The gene calls are TRBV13 and TRBJ1-4, with D possibly TRBD1 on 6 matching bases. The CDR3 sequence is 15 residues long. The germline CDR1 and CDR2 sequences are PRHDT and FYEKMQ (reference sequence). V lost 4 bases and J lost 5, with 14 bases in between. The CDR3 loop is CASSSRGQANEKLFF. CDR3 sequence (DNA): TGTGCCAGCAGCTCCAGGGGCCAGGCCAATGAAAAACTGTTTTTT.

V and J are TRBV7-6 and TRBJ2-7, with TRBD2 identical over 7 bases. With V trimmed by 1 base and J by 7 bases, 10 bases remained unmatched. Germline CDR1 and CDR2: SGHVS and FNYEAQ. The CDR3 runs 15 residues. CDR3 amino acids: CASSLGPGREGEQYF. In DNA, the CDR3 is TGTGCCAGCAGCTTAGGTCCAGGGAGGGAGGGGGAGCAGTACTTC.

This chain uses TRBV28 with TRBJ2-7; a weak D match, TRBD2 (6 bases). The CDR3 has 14 residues. Per the germline V gene, CDR1 is MDHEN and CDR2 is SYDVKM. Trimming took 6 bases from V and 0 from J, leaving 12 bases between them. The CDR3: CASSPMRDSYEQYF. In nucleotides, the CDR3 is TGTGCCAGCAGCCCGATGCGGGACTCCTACGAGCAGTACTTC. The full variable domain, completed using reference TRBV28 and TRBJ2-7, is DVKVTQSSRYLVKRTGEKVFLECVQDMDHENMFWYRQDPGLGLRLIYFSYDVKMKEKGDIPEGYSVSREKKERFSLILESASTNQTSMYLCASSPMRDSYEQYFGPGTRLTVT.

The CDR3 coding sequence is TGTGCCAGCAGCTTAGTAGGGAGCGGGAGTGACAATGAGCAGTTCTTC. The encoded protein is CASSLVGSGSDNEQFF. The J gene is TRBJ2-1, the V gene TRBV11-2, with 8 bases fitting TRBD2. Germline assignment: CDR1 SGHAT and CDR2 FQNNGV. Unmatched junction bases numbered 7, after V lost 1 base and J lost 5 bases. This CDR3 region has 16 residues.

This clone was counted once. At the DNA level, this CDR3 is encoded by other sequences in the same sample as well. The genes are TRBV30 and TRBJ1-2; TRBD1 might be the D (5 bases). Germline V gives CDR1 GTSNPN, CDR2 SVGIG (reference sequence). This CDR3 comprises 19 residues. V dropped 8 bases and J dropped 6 bases, with 37 bases sitting between them. CDR3 sequence reads: CALLLPLFPVLGRNDGYTF. The CDR3 bases are TGTGCCCTCCTCCTTCCCCTTTTTCCAGTTTTGGGGCGAAACGATGGCTACACCTTC.

V usage is TRBV13 and J usage is TRBJ2-6; unclear D gene. V was pared by 5 bases and J by 1 base, with 12 bases between. Germline V gives CDR1 PRHDT, CDR2 FYEKMQ (reference sequence). This CDR3 region has 16 residues. CDR3 in DNA: TGTGCCAGCAGCCCCGAGGAGTTATCTGGGGCCAACGTCCTGACTTTC. This translates into CASSPEELSGANVLTF.

The chain combines TRBV4-1 with TRBJ2-1, with a possible D match to TRBD1 (6 bases). Germline assignment: CDR1 MGHRA and CDR2 YSYEKL. V dropped 3 bases and J dropped 9 bases, with 15 bases sitting between them. CDR3 length: 14 amino acids. CDR3 nucleotides: TGCGCCAGCAGCCAGCCAGGGGTCGGGGTTGAGCAGTTCTTC. Its translation is CASSQPGVGVEQFF.

V and J are TRBV19 and TRBJ2-7; 9 bases align to TRBD1. The germline gives CDR1 LNHDA, CDR2 SQIVND (reference sequence). With 2 bases clipped from V and 0 bases from J, the junction kept 2 bases outside the gene matches. The CDR3 is made up of 15 amino acids. The CDR3 here is CASSIPGQGSYEQYF. For the CDR3, the DNA is TGTGCCAGTAGTATACCGGGACAGGGCTCCTACGAGCAGTACTTC.